This T cell receptor (beta chain) came from a study of blood T cells in healthy people across ages (dated by TCRdb to between 2015 and 2016). A note on the overall study: In model experiments, template switching captured roughly one uniquely barcoded TCR beta cDNA molecule for every two T cells. Age-related changes in TCR beta repertoire diversity were measured in the study by deep sequencing normalized with unique cDNA molecular identifiers. Four age groups were formed from the donors: young (average approximately 16 years), middle-aged (more than 35), aged (approximately 60) and long-lived (less than 85). Donors of different ages were randomly distributed across sequencing lanes to avoid experimental bias. Two additional independent replicas of 1 million unique cDNA reads from the same blood draw were analyzed for two donors (one aged 18 to 30 and one aged 80 or older).

What the work shows at the level of the full study, not this receptor alone: Observed TCR beta diversity correlated strongly with the percentage of naive T cells measured by flow cytometry. The long-lived group showed more naive CD4+ T cells, fewer expanded clones and increased TCR diversity than the aged group, suggesting age selection. Since profiling was done on bulk unsorted PBMCs, naive and antigen-experienced compartments could not be conclusively compared. Because donor CMV infection status was unknown, age-related changes in expanded clonotypes were potentially confounded. As age increased, observed TCR beta diversity per million T cells dropped in a roughly linear way, and a significant reduction was already evident by age roughly 36. Estimates of total diversity based on one million sequenced T cells were considered lower bounds and underestimates.

Comment on this clonotype: Its antigen remains undetermined. The sample holds no much larger clone one base away, and base qualities are not on file.

Library method: 5' RACE. Sequencing was carried out with an Illumina HiSeq 2500. The second PCR ran for roughly 6 to 11 cycles and used a J-beta primer mix along with a sample-barcoded 5' primer. A template-switch 5' adaptor carrying 12 random nucleotides introduced a unique molecular identifier onto each TCR beta cDNA molecule. At least 3 million CDR3-containing paired-end reads were obtained from each sample. First-strand cDNA was synthesized from all RNA with the Mint cDNA synthesis kit, primed by a TRBC-specific oligonucleotide. After uracil-DNA glycosylase treatment, a first 18-cycle PCR used universal primers M1SS and BC2_uni_R on all cDNA. The original pipeline was this. Normalization of each sample was performed by random selection of 1 million high-quality reads, each carrying a distinct molecular identifier. Reads sharing molecular identifiers were discarded rather than binned into consensus sequences. MiTCR, run with a Q25 quality threshold and the strictest error-elimination algorithm, handled CDR3 identification, clonotype clustering and error correction. A nonparametric unseen species model with Euler transformation was used to estimate a lower bound on total TCR beta diversity. Through fastp at Q25 and MiXCR, TCRdb rebuilt clones from the public reads, retaining in-frame beta chains. Each CDR3 protein gets just one entry, which takes the most common genes and DNA from the rows behind it. For this entry, the V and J calls and clone size follow TCRdb and not the study's own pipeline. Counted in this sample were around 1.5 million distinct CDR3 sequences; roughly 40% of them appeared once. The ten biggest clones cover roughly 7.9% of the sample.

Donors were a few dozen systemically healthy Caucasian individuals from Russia aged roughly 6 to 95 years. Around 9.8 milliliters of peripheral blood were collected from each donor into EDTA-treated Vacutainer tubes. PBMCs were isolated by Ficoll-Paque density-gradient centrifugation, with at least 6 million obtained per sample. Trizol reagent was used to extract total RNA from PBMCs, with at least 6 micrograms per sample. For every donor, flow cytometry on a PBMC aliquot measured the percentage of naive CD45RAhigh/CD27high T cells. This clonotype was sampled from a woman aged 18-29 years in good health. Material: blood.

The nucleotides read TGTGCCAGCAGCTTCCCAGCTAACTATGGCTACACCTTC. Its protein product is CASSFPANYGYTF. The chain uses TRBV7-9 and TRBJ1-2, with an unclear D gene assignment. The CDR3 spans 13 residues, from the cysteine through the phenylalanine. Only the CDR3 DNA is retained, 39 bases long and in frame from the first base. CDR1 and CDR2 are drawn from the germline V gene (reference sequence): SEHNR, FQNEAQ. V and J lose 3 bases and 0 bases, and a span of 5 bases separates them.